These T cell receptor beta chains were read from a single sample in a study of Ad26.COV2.S vaccination and SARS-CoV-2 variants. Sequencing used immunoSEQ multiplex PCR; TCRdb keeps in-frame clones, though not all of them. The data contain hundreds of thousands of clones, roughly 90% of them singletons. Sequenced here: peripheral blood, sampled in a trial of Ad26.COV2.S vaccine versus placebo. The receptors stem from a person aged 18 to 59 who received the Ad26.COV2.S COVID-19 vaccine or a placebo. The CDR3 runs from the conserved cysteine through the conserved F or W. The D gene is left open where the match is weak. Size values are once, few and many counts, or a class for expanded clones, and some rows have none.

J gene | D gene | clone size | V gene | CDR3 DNA | CDR3 protein
TRBJ2-7 | TRBD1 | . | TRBV7-6 | TGTGCCAGCAGCTCCTACAGGGGTTTCTCCTACGAGCAGTACTTC | CASSSYRGFSYEQYF
TRBJ1-4 | . | . | TRBV10-3 | TGTGCCATCAGTGGGGGGGAAAAACTGTTTTTT | CAISGGEKLFF
TRBJ2-2 | . | . | TRBV5-6 | TGTGCCAGCAGCTTGCGTGCGGGGACAGCGAACACCGGGGAGCTGTTTTTT | CASSLRAGTANTGELFF
TRBJ2-7 | TRBD2 | . | TRBV5-4 | TGTGCCAGCAGCTTGTATGGGAGGGTTGAGCAGTACTTC | CASSLYGRVEQYF
TRBJ1-1 | . | . | TRBV3-1/TRBV3-2 | TGTGCCAGCAGCCCCTGGCAGGTCGACACTGAAGCTTTCTTT | CASSPWQVDTEAFF
TRBJ1-2 | . | once | TRBV18 | TGTGCCAGCTCACCGGGGGGAGACTATGGCTACACCTTC | CASSPGGDYGYTF
TRBJ2-2 | . | . | TRBV12-3/TRBV12-4 | TGTGCCAGCAGTTTAAAGGGAGTCGGGGAGCTGTTTTTT | CASSLKGVGELFF
TRBJ2-2 | TRBD1 | many | TRBV5-4 | TGTGCCAGCAGCTCGGGACAGGGAGTCGCCGGGGAGCTGTTTTTT | CASSSGQGVAGELFF
TRBJ1-1 | . | . | TRBV4-2 | TGTGCCAGCAGCCAAGAAGTGGGATTGACAGTGATGAACACTGAAGCTTTCTTT | CASSQEVGLTVMNTEAFF
TRBJ1-4 | . | . | TRBV27 | TGTGCCAGCAGTGCCTCCGGGGCACTTAATGAAAAACTGTTTTTT | CASSASGALNEKLFF
TRBJ1-2 | TRBD1 | . | TRBV30 | TGTGCCTGGAACCGGGACAGGCCTAACTATGGCTACACCTTC | CAWNRDRPNYGYTF
TRBJ1-1 | . | . | TRBV19 | TGTGCCAGTAGTATCGGGGGAGGTTCGGGGAACACTGAAGCTTTCTTT | CASSIGGGSGNTEAFF
TRBJ1-6 | TRBD1 | . | TRBV15 | TGTGCCACCAGCAGCCCCGGACAGGGGAATTCACCCCTCCACTTT | CATSSPGQGNSPLHF
TRBJ1-2 | . | . | TRBV30 | TGTGCCTGGGCTGACTCCGACCTCTATGGCTACACCTTC | CAWADSDLYGYTF
TRBJ2-2 | . | . | TRBV19 | TGTGCCAGTGGGACACCGAACACCGGGGAGCTGTTTTTT | CASGTPNTGELFF
TRBJ2-3 | TRBD1 | . | TRBV10-1 | TGCGCCAGCAGCCCGGGACAGGGGACAGATACGCAGTATTTT | CASSPGQGTDTQYF
TRBJ2-1 | . | . | TRBV15 | TGTGCCACCAGCAGAGGGATTGGGGACAATGAGCAGTTCTTC | CATSRGIGDNEQFF
TRBJ2-7 | TRBD1 | . | TRBV9 | TGTGCCAGCAGCGCGGGACAGTCCTACGAGCAGTACTTC | CASSAGQSYEQYF
TRBJ2-3 | TRBD2 | . | TRBV29-1 | TGCAGCGTCAAGAGCGGGGGTTGGGATACGCAGTATTTT | CSVKSGGWDTQYF
TRBJ1-2 | TRBD1 | . | TRBV24-1 | TGTGCCACCAGTGACCATGACAGGGAAGGCTACACCTTC | CATSDHDREGYTF
TRBJ1-2 | TRBD1 | . | TRBV5-7 | TGTGCCAGCAGCTCTACAGGGGACGATAACTATGGCTACACCTTC | CASSSTGDDNYGYTF
TRBJ2-7 | . | . | TRBV18 | TGTGCCAGCTCACCAGAGGCTCGCGAGCAGTACTTC | CASSPEAREQYF
TRBJ1-4 | . | . | TRBV7-2 | TGTGCCAGCAGCTTCGACAGCTTGTTTAATGAAAAACTGTTTTTT | CASSFDSLFNEKLFF
TRBJ2-7 | TRBD1 | . | TRBV4-1 | TGCGCCAGCAGCTCCGGGACAGGGGCCTACGAGCAGTACTTC | CASSSGTGAYEQYF
TRBJ1-3 | . | . | TRBV2 | TGTGCCAGCAGTCTCTTGACAGTTTTCTCTGGAAACACCATATATTTT | CASSLLTVFSGNTIYF
TRBJ1-3 | TRBD1 | . | TRBV5-4 | TGTGCCAGCAGCCGACAGGGTTTATCCTCTGGAAACACCATATATTTT | CASSRQGLSSGNTIYF
TRBJ1-5 | . | . | TRBV12-3/TRBV12-4 | TGTGCCAGCAGTTTTGCGGAAAATCAGCCCCAGCATTTT | CASSFAENQPQHF
TRBJ1-1 | . | . | TRBV4-2 | TGTGCCAGCAGCCAAGATTCGAGGCCTGAAGCTTTCTTT | CASSQDSRPEAFF
TRBJ2-1 | . | . | TRBV24-1 | TGTGCCACCAGTGTCGCCGGGACTTTAGAATCCAATGAGCAGTTCTTC | CATSVAGTLESNEQFF
TRBJ2-7 | . | . | TRBV6-6 | TGTGCCAGCAGTTACACGGGCGGGATTGGCTACGAGCAGTACTTC | CASSYTGGIGYEQYF
TRBJ2-5 | . | . | TRBV10-2 | TGCGCCAGCAGTGAGTCGACGTTGGCGGTCCAAGAGACCCAGTACTTC | CASSESTLAVQETQYF
TRBJ2-3 | . | . | TRBV5-1 | TGCGCCAGCAGCTTGGTGGGGGCTAGCACAGATACGCAGTATTTT | CASSLVGASTDTQYF
TRBJ2-5 | . | . | TRBV5-4 | TGTGCCAGCAGCGCCGGGACAAGGCAAGAGACCCAGTACTTC | CASSAGTRQETQYF
TRBJ2-7 | . | . | TRBV30 | TGTGCCTGGAAGGACTACAACAACTACGAGCAGTACTTC | CAWKDYNNYEQYF
TRBJ1-4 | . | . | TRBV6-6 | TGTGCCAGCAGTTACTCCAACAGTGGGACTAATGAAAAACTGTTTTTT | CASSYSNSGTNEKLFF
TRBJ2-7 | . | . | TRBV7-3 | TGTGCCAGCAGCTTAACCGCGGCGAGTAGCTCCTACGAGCAGTACTTC | CASSLTAASSSYEQYF
TRBJ1-3 | TRBD1 | . | TRBV7-2 | TGTGCCAGCAGTCGACAGGGAATGGGCGCTGGAAACACCATATATTTT | CASSRQGMGAGNTIYF